This is a list of T cell receptor beta chains from one sample in a study of PD-1 and CTLA-4 blockade in melanoma. Profiled with immunoSEQ multiplex PCR; TCRdb holds only in-frame clones, not every one. The table lists more than 9,000 clones, around 82% of them singletons. This sample comprised CD8+ T cells from peripheral blood, obtained from a patient given anti-PD-1 treatment. All receptors come from a human donor with melanoma. Both conserved end residues are part of each CDR3. A D gene is named only where the DNA matches it firmly. Clone size, where shown, is once, few, many, or a class for clones that have expanded.

v_gene	d_gene	abundance	j_gene	CDR3nt	CDR3aa
TRBV5-6	NA	NA	TRBJ2-7	TGTGCCAGCAGCTCCGTGTCCGCTAGCCCGAAGGAGGAGCAGTACTTC	CASSSVSASPKEEQYF
TRBV28	NA	NA	TRBJ2-7	TGTGCCAGCAGTGCCACCTACGAGCAGTACTTC	CASSATYEQYF
TRBV5-8	NA	NA	TRBJ1-1	TGTGCCAGCAGCCACGATGAGGTGGAGGCTTTCTTT	CASSHDEVEAFF
TRBV4-3	TRBD1	NA	TRBJ1-6	TGCGCCAGCAACAGGGGAGATAATTCACCCCTCCACTTT	CASNRGDNSPLHF
TRBV11-2	NA	NA	TRBJ2-5	TGTGCCAGCAGAGAGGTGCTCCAAGAGACCCAGTACTTC	CASREVLQETQYF
TRBV24-1	TRBD2	NA	TRBJ2-1	TGTGCCACCAGTGAACAAGCGGGAGGTACGTTCAATGAGCAGTTCTTC	CATSEQAGGTFNEQFF
TRBV7-8	NA	NA	TRBJ2-1	TGTGCCAGCAGCTTCAAGGTACAGGGAAATGAGCAGTTCTTC	CASSFKVQGNEQFF
TRBV7-2	NA	NA	TRBJ2-7	TGTGCCAGCAGCCGCCTCCTGACAGCCTACGAGCAGTACTTC	CASSRLLTAYEQYF
TRBV27	TRBD2	NA	TRBJ2-5	TGTGCCAGCAGTTTATCGGGAGCGGGGTCCGGGACCCAGTACTTC	CASSLSGAGSGTQYF
TRBV2	NA	NA	TRBJ1-1	TGTGCCAGCAGAGGGTCCTTGGGGACTGAAGCTTTCTTT	CASRGSLGTEAFF
TRBV29-1	NA	NA	TRBJ2-7	TGCAGCTTCCGGGGAGGCACCGCCTACGAGCAGTACTTC	CSFRGGTAYEQYF
TRBV23-1	NA	NA	TRBJ1-2	TGCGCCAGCAAGTCATCTGGGGGCGCTGGCGGCTACACCTTC	CASKSSGGAGGYTF
TRBV27	TRBD1	NA	TRBJ2-7	TGTGCCAGCAGTCCCCATAAGTCCGGGACAGGGGCCTACGAGCAGTACTTC	CASSPHKSGTGAYEQYF
TRBV11-3	TRBD2	NA	TRBJ2-2	TGTGCCAGCAGCTTGGGCGGGAGTACCGGGGAGCTGTTTTTT	CASSLGGSTGELFF
TRBV2	NA	NA	TRBJ2-7	TGTGCCAGCAGTGAAGGAGCCCCCTACGAGCAGTACTTC	CASSEGAPYEQYF
TRBV21-1	NA	once	TRBJ2-3	NA	CASSSLWGKGTDTQYF
TRBV9	NA	few	TRBJ2-5	TGTGCCAGCAGCGTAGGGGGGTCGGGTGAGACCCAGTACTTC	CASSVGGSGETQYF
TRBV7-8	NA	NA	TRBJ2-5	TGTGCCAGCAGCTCGAGTAGGGGGGCCCAAGTTGGAGAGACCCAGTACTTC	CASSSSRGAQVGETQYF
TRBV7-9	TRBD1	NA	TRBJ1-4	TGTGCCAGCAGCTTAGGACAGGGGGAGAACGATGAAAAACTGTTTTTT	CASSLGQGENDEKLFF
TRBV11-3	NA	NA	TRBJ2-7	TGTGCCAGCAGTTCACAACCCGGGACAAACTACGAGCAGTACTTC	CASSSQPGTNYEQYF
TRBV30	NA	NA	TRBJ2-3	TGTGCCTGGAGTGTAACAGGAAGAGATACGCAGTATTTT	CAWSVTGRDTQYF
TRBV9	TRBD1	once	TRBJ2-2	TGTGCCAGCAGCCCGACAGGGAGCACCGGGGAGCTGTTTTTT	CASSPTGSTGELFF
TRBV7-9	TRBD1	NA	TRBJ1-1	TGTGCCAGCAGCCCCCGTCAGGGGGACCACCTCAGGGCTTTCTTT	CASSPRQGDHLRAFF
TRBV11-3	NA	few	TRBJ2-1	TGTGCCAGCAGCTTAGTCCTAGGGGGCTCCTACAATGAGCAGTTCTTC	CASSLVLGGSYNEQFF
TRBV5-6	TRBD2	NA	TRBJ2-5	TGTGCCAGCAGCCCCGGACTAGCGGGGGGCGTCCAAGAGACCCAGTACTTC	CASSPGLAGGVQETQYF
TRBV11-3	NA	NA	TRBJ2-1	TGTGCCAGCAGCCCAACCCACAAGTACAATGAGCAGTTCTTC	CASSPTHKYNEQFF
TRBV5-5	NA	NA	TRBJ2-7	TGTGCCAGCAGCTTGGGAGACCTGGGGGAGCAGTACTTC	CASSLGDLGEQYF
TRBV4-1	TRBD2	NA	TRBJ2-1	TGCGCCAGCAGCCCAGCGGGAGGGCCCCTTGAGCAGTTCTTC	CASSPAGGPLEQFF
TRBV9	NA	NA	TRBJ2-5	TGTGCCAGCAGCGGGGGACGCCATACTGTAGGAGAGACCCAGTACTTC	CASSGGRHTVGETQYF
TRBV27	NA	NA	TRBJ1-2	TGTGCCAGCAGAGTGGGACCTAACTATGGCTACACCTTC	CASRVGPNYGYTF
TRBV5-6	NA	NA	TRBJ1-1	TGTGCCAGCAGCTTGGCCGTCGGGGAAGGAACGAACACTGAAGCTTTCTTT	CASSLAVGEGTNTEAFF
TRBV4-3	NA	NA	TRBJ1-1	TGCGCCAGCAGCTGGGGGGGGAACACTGAAGCTTTCTTT	CASSWGGNTEAFF
TRBV7-2	TRBD2	medium-sized	TRBJ2-5	TGTGCCAGCAGCTTAGAGACTAGCGGGGCGGAGACCCAGTACTTC	CASSLETSGAETQYF
TRBV27	TRBD2	NA	TRBJ2-1	TGTGCCAGCAGTTTATTGCAACTAGCGGTTCGAGAGCAGTTCTTC	CASSLLQLAVREQFF
TRBV3-1/TRBV3-2	TRBD1	NA	TRBJ1-2	TGTGCCAGCAGCCCTTCGAGACAGGGAATCCATGGCTACACCTTC	CASSPSRQGIHGYTF
TRBV7-9	NA	NA	TRBJ2-4	TGTGCCAGCAGCTTTGCGGGAATGAACATTCAGTACTTC	CASSFAGMNIQYF
TRBV7-8	TRBD2	NA	TRBJ2-6	TGTGCCAGCAGCTTAAGCGGGGGGGCCTCTGGGGCCAACGTCCTGACTTTC	CASSLSGGASGANVLTF
TRBV28	NA	NA	TRBJ1-4	TGTGCCAGCAGTTTGGACCTTGGGGCTAATGAAAAACTGTTTTTT	CASSLDLGANEKLFF
TRBV12-2	NA	few	TRBJ1-6	TGTGCAAGTCGCAATCTACAGGAGGGAGTTTCACCCCTCCACTTT	CASRNLQEGVSPLHF
TRBV19	TRBD2	few	TRBJ2-3	TGTGCCAGTAGCCGACTAGCGGGGGGGCTCGGATTAAGAAACACAGATACGCAGTATTTT	CASSRLAGGLGLRNTDTQYF
TRBV9	NA	NA	TRBJ2-3	TGTGCCAGCAGCGTAGGTTCTTACACAGATACGCAGTATTTT	CASSVGSYTDTQYF
TRBV30	TRBD2	NA	TRBJ2-7	TGTGCCTGGAGGGAGGGATCTAGCGGGGAGTCTTACTCCTACGAGCAGTACTTC	CAWREGSSGESYSYEQYF
TRBV5-1	NA	NA	TRBJ2-1	TGCGCCAGCAGCCCAGGACAGAATCTTTACAATGAGCAGTTCTTC	CASSPGQNLYNEQFF
TRBV11-2	NA	NA	TRBJ2-7	TGTGCCAGCAGCCACAGGGACCTTTACCTCTACGAGCAGTACTTC	CASSHRDLYLYEQYF
TRBV19	NA	NA	TRBJ2-2	TGTGCCAGTAAGGCCGGGGAGCTGTTTTTT	CASKAGELFF
TRBV7-9	NA	NA	TRBJ2-7	TGTGCCAGCAGCCATCGACAGTCCTACGAGCAGTACTTC	CASSHRQSYEQYF
TRBV9	NA	NA	TRBJ2-3	TGTGCCAGCAGCGTAGAGGGGAGCACAGATACGCAGTATTTT	CASSVEGSTDTQYF
TRBV12-3/TRBV12-4	NA	NA	TRBJ1-5	TGTGCCAGCAGTTTGCTAGATCAGCCCCAGCATTTT	CASSLLDQPQHF
TRBV5-8	NA	NA	TRBJ2-4	TGTGCCAGCAGCTTACGGACCAGGGGAGATAAGTACTTC	CASSLRTRGDKYF
TRBV9	NA	NA	TRBJ2-2	TGTGCCAGCAGCGTAGAAACGTGGGACACCGGGGAGCTGTTTTTT	CASSVETWDTGELFF